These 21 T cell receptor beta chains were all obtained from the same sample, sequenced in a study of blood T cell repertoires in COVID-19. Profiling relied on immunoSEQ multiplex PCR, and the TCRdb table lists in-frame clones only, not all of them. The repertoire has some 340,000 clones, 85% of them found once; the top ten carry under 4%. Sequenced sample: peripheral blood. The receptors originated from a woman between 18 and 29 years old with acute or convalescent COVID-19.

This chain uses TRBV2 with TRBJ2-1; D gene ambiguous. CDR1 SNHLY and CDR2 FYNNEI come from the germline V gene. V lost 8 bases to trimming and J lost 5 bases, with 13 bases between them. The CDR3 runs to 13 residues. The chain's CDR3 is CASAMLGNNEQFF. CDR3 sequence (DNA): TGTGCCAGCGCTATGTTGGGCAACAATGAGCAGTTCTTC.

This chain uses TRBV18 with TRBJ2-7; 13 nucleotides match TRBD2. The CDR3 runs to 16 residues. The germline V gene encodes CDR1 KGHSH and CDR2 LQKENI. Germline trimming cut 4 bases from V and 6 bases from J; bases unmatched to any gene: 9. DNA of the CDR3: TGTGCCAGCTCACTCAGAACTAGCGGGGGGGCCGGCGAGCAGTACTTC. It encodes CASSLRTSGGAGEQYF.

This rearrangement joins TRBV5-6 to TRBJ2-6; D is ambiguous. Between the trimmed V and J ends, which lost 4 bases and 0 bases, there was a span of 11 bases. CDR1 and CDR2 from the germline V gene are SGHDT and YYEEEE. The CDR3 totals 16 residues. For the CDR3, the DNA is TGTGCCAGCAGCCAACTTCTTAGCTCTGGGGCCAACGTCCTGACTTTC. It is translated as CASSQLLSSGANVLTF.

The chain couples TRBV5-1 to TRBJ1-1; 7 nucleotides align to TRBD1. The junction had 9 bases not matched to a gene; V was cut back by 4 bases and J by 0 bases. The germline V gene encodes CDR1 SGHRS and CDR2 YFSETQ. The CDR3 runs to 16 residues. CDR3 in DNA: TGCGCCAGCAGCCCGGGGACAGCACTAATGAACACTGAAGCTTTCTTT. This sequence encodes CASSPGTALMNTEAFF.

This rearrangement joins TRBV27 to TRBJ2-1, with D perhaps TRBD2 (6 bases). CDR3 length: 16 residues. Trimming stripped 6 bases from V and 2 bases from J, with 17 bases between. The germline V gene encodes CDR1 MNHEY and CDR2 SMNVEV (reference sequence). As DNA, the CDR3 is TGTGCCAGCAGCCCCAGAGTACGGGAGACCTACAATGAGCAGTTCTTC. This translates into CASSPRVRETYNEQFF.

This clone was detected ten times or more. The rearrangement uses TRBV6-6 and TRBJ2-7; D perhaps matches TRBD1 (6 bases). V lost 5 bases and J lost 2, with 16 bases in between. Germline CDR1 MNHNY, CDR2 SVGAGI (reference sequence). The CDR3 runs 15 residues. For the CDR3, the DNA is TGTGCCAGCAGTGTCTCAGGGGCAGTTCCCTACGAGCAGTACTTC. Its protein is CASSVSGAVPYEQYF.

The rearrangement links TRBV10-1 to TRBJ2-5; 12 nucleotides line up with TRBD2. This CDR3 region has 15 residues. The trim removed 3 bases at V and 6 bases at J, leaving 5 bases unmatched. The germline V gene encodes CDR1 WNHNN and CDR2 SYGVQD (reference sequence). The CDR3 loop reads CASSDWTSGKKTQYF. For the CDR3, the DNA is TGCGCCAGCAGTGATTGGACTAGCGGGAAAAAGACCCAGTACTTC.

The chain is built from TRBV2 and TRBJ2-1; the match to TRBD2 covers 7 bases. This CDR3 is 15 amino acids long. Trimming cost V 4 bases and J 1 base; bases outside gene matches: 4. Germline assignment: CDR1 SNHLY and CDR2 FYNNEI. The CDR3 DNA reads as TGTGCCAGCAGTGGGGGACTACCTTCCTACAATGAGCAGTTCTTC. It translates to CASSGGLPSYNEQFF.

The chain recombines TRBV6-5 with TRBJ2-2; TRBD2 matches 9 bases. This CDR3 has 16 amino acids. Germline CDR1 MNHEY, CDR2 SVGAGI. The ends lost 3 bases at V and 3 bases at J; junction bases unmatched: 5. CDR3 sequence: CASSYLAGADTGELFF. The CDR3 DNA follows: TGTGCCAGCAGTTATTTAGCGGGAGCGGACACCGGGGAGCTGTTTTTT.

The CDR3 protein is CASSEKGVGTGELFF. Here the CDR3 DNA reads TGCGCCAGCAGTGAGAAGGGAGTTGGCACCGGGGAGCTGTTTTTT. The chain links TRBV10-1 to TRBJ2-2, with a weak D call TRBD2 (5 bases). Trimming left V 2 bases short and J 4 bases short, with 11 bases between. Per germline, CDR1 WNHNN and CDR2 SYGVQD (reference sequence). CDR3 length equals 15 residues.

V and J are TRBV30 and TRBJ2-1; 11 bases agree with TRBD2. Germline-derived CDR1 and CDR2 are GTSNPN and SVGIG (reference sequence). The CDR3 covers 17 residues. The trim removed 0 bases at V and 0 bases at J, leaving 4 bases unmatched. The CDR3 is CAWSVTSGGFSYNEQFF. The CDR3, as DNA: TGTGCCTGGAGTGTAACTAGCGGGGGATTCTCCTACAATGAGCAGTTCTTC.

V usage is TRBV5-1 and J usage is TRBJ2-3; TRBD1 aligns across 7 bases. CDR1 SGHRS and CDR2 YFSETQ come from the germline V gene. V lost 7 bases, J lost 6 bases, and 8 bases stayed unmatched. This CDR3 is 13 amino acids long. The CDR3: CASSEGARDTQYF. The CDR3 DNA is TGCGCCAGCTCCGAGGGGGCTCGGGATACGCAGTATTTT. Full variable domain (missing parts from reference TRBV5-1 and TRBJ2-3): KAGVTQTPRYLIKTRGQQVTLSCSPISGHRSVSWYQQTPGQGLQFLFEYFSETQRNKGNFPGRFSGRQFSNSRSEMNVSTLELGDSALYLCASSEGARDTQYFGPGTRLTVL.

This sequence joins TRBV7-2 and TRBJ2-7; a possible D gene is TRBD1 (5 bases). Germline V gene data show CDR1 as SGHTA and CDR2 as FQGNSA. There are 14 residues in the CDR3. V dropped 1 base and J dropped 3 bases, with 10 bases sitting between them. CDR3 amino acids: CASSLDRTSYEQYF. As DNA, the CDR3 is TGTGCCAGCAGCTTAGACAGGACGAGCTACGAGCAGTACTTC.

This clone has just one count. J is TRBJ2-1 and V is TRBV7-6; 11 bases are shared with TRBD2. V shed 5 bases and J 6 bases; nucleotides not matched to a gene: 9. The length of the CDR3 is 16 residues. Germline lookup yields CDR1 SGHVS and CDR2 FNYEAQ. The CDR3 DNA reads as TGTGCCAGCAGCGCTGGACCCGGGACTAGCGGCAATGAGCAGTTCTTC. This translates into CASSAGPGTSGNEQFF.

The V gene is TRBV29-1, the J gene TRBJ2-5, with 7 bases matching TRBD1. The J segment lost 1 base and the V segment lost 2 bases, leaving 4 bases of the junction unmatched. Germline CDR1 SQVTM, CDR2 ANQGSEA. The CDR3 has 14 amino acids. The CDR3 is CSVEWAGGQETQYF. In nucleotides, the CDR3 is TGCAGCGTTGAATGGGCAGGGGGCCAAGAGACCCAGTACTTC.

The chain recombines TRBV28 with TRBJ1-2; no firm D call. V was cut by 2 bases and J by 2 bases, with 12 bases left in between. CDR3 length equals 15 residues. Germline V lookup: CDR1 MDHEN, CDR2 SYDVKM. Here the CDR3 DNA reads TGTGCCAGCAGTTTAAATCGGCGGGCCAACTATGGCTACACCTTC. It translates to CASSLNRRANYGYTF.

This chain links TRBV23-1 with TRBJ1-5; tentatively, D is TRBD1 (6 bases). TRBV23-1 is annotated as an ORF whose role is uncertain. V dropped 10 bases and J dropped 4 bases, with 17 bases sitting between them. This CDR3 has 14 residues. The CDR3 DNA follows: TGCGCCACCCTTCGGACAGAGACTAATCAGCCCCAGCATTTT. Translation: CATLRTETNQPQHF.

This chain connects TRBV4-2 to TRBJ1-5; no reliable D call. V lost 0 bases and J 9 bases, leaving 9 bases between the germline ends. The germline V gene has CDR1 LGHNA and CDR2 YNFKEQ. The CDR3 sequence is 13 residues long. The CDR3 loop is CASSQDRQSPQHF. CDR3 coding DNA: TGTGCCAGCAGCCAAGATCGCCAGTCGCCCCAGCATTTT.

DNA for the CDR3: TGTGCCAGCAGCCAGACGCCTTGGGGGGGTGGCACTGAAGCTTTCTTT. Translation gives CASSQTPWGGGTEAFF. V usage is TRBV14 and J usage is TRBJ1-1; a weak D match, TRBD1 (5 bases). The germline gives CDR1 SGHDN, CDR2 FVKESK. This CDR3 has 16 amino acids. Trimming shortened V by 3 bases and J by 4 bases, and 18 bases separated the two germline ends.

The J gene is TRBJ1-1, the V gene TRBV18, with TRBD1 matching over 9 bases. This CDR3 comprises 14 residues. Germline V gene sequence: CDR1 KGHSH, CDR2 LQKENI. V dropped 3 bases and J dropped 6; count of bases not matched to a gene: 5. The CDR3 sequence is CASSPRTGDAEAFF. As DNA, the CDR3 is TGTGCCAGCTCACCCCGGACAGGGGACGCTGAAGCTTTCTTT. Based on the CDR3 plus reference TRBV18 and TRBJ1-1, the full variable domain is NAGVMQNPRHLVRRRGQEARLRCSPMKGHSHVYWYRQLPEEGLKFMVYLQKENIIDESGMPKERFSAEFPKEGPSILRIQQVVRGDSAAYFCASSPRTGDAEAFFGQGTRLTVV.

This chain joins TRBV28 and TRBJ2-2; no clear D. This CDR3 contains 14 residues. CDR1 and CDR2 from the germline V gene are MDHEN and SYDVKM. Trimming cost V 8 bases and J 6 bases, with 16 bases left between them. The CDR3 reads CASFFSKPAGELFF. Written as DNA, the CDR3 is TGTGCCAGCTTCTTTAGCAAACCCGCCGGGGAGCTGTTTTTT.